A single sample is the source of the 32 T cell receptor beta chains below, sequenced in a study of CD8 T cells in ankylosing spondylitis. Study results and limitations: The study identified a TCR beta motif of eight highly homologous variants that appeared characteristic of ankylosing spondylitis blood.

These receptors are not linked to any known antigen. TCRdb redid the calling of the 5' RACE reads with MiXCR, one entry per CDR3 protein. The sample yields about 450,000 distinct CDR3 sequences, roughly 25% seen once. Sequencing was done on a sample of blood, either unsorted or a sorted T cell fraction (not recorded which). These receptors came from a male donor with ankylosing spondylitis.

The CDR3 spells CSATNYRAAAYNEQFF. The CDR3 region has the DNA TGCAGTGCTACTAATTACAGGGCGGCGGCCTACAATGAGCAGTTCTTC. The chain couples TRBV20-1 to TRBJ2-1; D possibly corresponds to TRBD1 (6 bases). Deletions cut 4 bases from V and 2 bases from J, with 18 bases between. In germline, CDR1 is DFQATT, CDR2 SNEGSKA (reference sequence). There are 16 residues in the CDR3.

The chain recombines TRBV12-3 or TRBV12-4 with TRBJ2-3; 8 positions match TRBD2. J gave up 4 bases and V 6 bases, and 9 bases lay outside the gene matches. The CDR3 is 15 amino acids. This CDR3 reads CASSWAGGLPDTQYF. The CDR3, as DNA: TGTGCCAGCAGCTGGGCGGGAGGATTGCCAGATACGCAGTATTTT.

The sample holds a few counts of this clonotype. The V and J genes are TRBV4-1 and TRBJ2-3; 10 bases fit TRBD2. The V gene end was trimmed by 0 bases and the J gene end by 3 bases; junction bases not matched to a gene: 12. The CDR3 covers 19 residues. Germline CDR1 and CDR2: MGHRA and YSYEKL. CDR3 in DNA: TGCGCCAGCAGCCAAGATCAACTAGCGGGATCTCTTGGTACAGATACGCAGTATTTT. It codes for CASSQDQLAGSLGTDTQYF.

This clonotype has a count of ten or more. In DNA form, the CDR3 reads TGTGCCATCAGCGTCCGGGACACGAACACTGAAGCTTTCTTT. It specifies CAISVRDTNTEAFF. The chain recombines TRBV10-3 with TRBJ1-1, with D possibly matching TRBD1 (6 bases). CDR3 length: 14 residues. Trimming pared 6 bases from V and 1 base from J, leaving 12 bases between. CDR1 and CDR2 from the germline V gene are ENHRY and SYGVKD.

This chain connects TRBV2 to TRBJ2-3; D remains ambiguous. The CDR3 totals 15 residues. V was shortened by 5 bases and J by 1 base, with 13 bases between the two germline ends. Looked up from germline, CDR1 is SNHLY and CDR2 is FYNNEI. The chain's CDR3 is CASSWTGDRTDTQYF. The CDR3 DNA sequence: TGTGCCAGCAGTTGGACCGGCGATCGCACAGATACGCAGTATTTT.

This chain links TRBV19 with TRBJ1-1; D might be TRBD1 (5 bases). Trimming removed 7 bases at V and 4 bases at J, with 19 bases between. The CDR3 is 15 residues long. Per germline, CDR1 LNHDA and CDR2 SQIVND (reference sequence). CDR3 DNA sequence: TGTGCCAGTACCCCCCGGCAGGGATGGCTCACTGAAGCTTTCTTT. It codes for CASTPRQGWLTEAFF.

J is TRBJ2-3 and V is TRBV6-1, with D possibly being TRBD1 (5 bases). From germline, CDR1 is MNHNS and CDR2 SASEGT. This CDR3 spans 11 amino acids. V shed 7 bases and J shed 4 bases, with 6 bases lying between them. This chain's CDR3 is CASTTADTQYF. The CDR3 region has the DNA TGTGCCAGCACGACAGCAGATACGCAGTATTTT.

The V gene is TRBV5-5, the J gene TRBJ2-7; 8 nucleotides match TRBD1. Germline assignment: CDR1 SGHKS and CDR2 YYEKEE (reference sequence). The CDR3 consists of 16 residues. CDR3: CPSSAGWTGTYYEQYV. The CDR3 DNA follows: TGTCCCAGCAGCGCCGGATGGACAGGGACCTACTACGAGCAGTACGTC.

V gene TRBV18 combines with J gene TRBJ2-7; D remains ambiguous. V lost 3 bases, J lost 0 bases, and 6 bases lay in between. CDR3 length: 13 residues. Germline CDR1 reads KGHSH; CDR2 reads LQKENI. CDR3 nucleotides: TGTGCCAGCTCACCTCCGAGCTCCTACGAGCAGTACGTC. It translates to CASSPPSSYEQYV.

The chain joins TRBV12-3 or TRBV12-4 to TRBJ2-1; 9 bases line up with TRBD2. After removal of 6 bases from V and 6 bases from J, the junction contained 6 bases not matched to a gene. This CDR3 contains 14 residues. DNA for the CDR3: TGTGCCAGCAGGCCGGAGGGACTAGCCAATGAGCAGTTCTTC. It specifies CASRPEGLANEQFF.

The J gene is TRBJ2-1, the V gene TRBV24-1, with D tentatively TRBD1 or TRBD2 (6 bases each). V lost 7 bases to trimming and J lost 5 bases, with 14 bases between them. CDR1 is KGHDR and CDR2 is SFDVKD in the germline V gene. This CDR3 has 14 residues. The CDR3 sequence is CATRGGLGDNEQFF. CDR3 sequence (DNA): TGTGCCACCAGAGGGGGGCTGGGGGACAATGAGCAGTTCTTC.

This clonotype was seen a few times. The CDR3 nucleotides read TGTGCCACCAGTGAACGGTCCGTTGGGGACAATGAGCAGTTCTTC. It is translated as CATSERSVGDNEQFF. The chain has TRBV24-1 and TRBJ2-1; D is uncertain. Trimming took 4 bases from V and 5 from J, leaving 14 bases between them. Germline CDR1 reads KGHDR; CDR2 reads SFDVKD. The CDR3 totals 15 residues.

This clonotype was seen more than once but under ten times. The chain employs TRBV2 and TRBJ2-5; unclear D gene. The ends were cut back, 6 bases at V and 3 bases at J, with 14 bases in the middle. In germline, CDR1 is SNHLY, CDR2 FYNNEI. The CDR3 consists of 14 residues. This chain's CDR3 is CASSPTTDEETQYF. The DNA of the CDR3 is TGTGCCAGCAGCCCTACAACCGACGAAGAGACCCAGTACTTC.

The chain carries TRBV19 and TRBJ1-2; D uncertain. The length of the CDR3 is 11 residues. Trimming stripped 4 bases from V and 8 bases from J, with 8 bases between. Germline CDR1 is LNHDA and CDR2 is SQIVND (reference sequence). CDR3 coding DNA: TGTGCCAGTAGTAGAGCATCGGGCTACACCTTC. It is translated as CASSRASGYTF.

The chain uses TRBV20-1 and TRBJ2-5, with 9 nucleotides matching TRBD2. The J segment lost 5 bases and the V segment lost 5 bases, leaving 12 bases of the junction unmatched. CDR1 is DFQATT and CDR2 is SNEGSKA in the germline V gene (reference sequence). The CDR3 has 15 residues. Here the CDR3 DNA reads TGCAGTGCTGGCCCGGGTAGCGGGAGTGGGGAGACCCAGTACTTC. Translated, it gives CSAGPGSGSGETQYF.

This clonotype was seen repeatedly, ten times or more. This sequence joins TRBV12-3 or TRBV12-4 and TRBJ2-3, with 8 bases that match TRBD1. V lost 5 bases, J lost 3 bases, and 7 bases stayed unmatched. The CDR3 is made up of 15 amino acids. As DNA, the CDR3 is TGTGCCAGCAGTGCCCGGACAGGGACGACAGATACGCAGTATTTT. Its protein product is CASSARTGTTDTQYF.

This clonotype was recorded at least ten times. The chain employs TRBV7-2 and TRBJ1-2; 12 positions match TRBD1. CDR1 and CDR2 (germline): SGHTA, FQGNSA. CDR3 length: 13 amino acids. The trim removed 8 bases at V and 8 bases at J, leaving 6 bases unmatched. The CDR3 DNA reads TGTGCCAGCGCGGGACAGGGGGCGACGGGCTACACCTTC. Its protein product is CASAGQGATGYTF.

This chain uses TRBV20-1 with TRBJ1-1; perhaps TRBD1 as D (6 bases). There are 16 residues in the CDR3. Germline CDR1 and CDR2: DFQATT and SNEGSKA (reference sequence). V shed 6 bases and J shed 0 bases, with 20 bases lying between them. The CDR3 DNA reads TGCAGTGCCTACAGGGTCGGAATACTTATGAACACTGAAGCTTTCTTT. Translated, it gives CSAYRVGILMNTEAFF.

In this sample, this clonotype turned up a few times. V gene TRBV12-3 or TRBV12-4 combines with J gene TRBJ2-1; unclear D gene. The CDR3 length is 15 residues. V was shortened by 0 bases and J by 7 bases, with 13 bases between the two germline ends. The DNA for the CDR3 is TGTGCCAGCAGTTTAGCGGCTGGGATCGGGAATGAGCAGTTCTTC. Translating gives CASSLAAGIGNEQFF.

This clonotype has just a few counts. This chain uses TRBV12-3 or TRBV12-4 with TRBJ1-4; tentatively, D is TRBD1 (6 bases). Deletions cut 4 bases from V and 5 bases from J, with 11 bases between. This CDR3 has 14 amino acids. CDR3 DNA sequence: TGTGCCAGCAGTTCGTGGGGGGGCAATGAAAAACTGTTTTTT. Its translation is CASSSWGGNEKLFF.

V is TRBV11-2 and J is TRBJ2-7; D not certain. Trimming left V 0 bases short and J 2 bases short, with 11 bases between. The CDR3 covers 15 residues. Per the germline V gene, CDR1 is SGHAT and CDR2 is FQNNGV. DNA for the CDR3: TGTGCCAGCAGCTTAGATCACACGTATCCCTACGAGCAGTACTTC. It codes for CASSLDHTYPYEQYF. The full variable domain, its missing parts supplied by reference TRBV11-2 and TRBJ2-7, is EAGVAQSPRYKIIEKRQSVAFWCNPISGHATLYWYQQILGQGPKLLIQFQNNGVVDDSQLPKDRFSAERLKGVDSTLKIQPAKLEDSAVYLCASSLDHTYPYEQYFGPGTRLTVT.

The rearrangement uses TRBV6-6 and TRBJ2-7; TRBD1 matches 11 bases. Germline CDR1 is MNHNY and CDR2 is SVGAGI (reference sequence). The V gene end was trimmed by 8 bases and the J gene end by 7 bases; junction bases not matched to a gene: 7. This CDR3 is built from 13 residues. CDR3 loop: CASSGTGGGEQYV. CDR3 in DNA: TGTGCCAGCTCCGGGACAGGGGGTGGTGAGCAGTACGTC.

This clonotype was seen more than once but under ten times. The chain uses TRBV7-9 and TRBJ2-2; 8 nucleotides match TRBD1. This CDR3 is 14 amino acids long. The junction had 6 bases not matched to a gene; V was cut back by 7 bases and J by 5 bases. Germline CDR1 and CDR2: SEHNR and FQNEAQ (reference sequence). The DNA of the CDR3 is TGTGCCAGCACCTCCCGGACAGGGACCGGGGAGCTGTTTTTT. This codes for CASTSRTGTGELFF.

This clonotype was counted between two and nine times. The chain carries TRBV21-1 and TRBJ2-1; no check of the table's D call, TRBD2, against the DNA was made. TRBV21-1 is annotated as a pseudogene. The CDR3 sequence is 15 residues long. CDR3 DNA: TGTGCCAGCAGCAATAAAGGCGGGAGGATCTATGAGCAGTTCTTC. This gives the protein CASSNKGGRIYEQFF.

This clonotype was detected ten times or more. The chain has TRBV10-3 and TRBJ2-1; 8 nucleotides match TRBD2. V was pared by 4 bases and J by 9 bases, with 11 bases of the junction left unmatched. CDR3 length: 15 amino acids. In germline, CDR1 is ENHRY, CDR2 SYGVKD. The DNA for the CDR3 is TGTGCCATCAGTGGCGGACTAGCACCCCTCACTGAGCAGTTCTTC. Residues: CAISGGLAPLTEQFF.

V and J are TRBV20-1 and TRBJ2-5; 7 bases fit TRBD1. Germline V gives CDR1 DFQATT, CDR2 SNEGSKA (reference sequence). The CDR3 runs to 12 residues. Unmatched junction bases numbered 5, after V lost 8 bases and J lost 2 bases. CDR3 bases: TGCAGTCACAGGGGTGCACAAGAGACCCAGTACTTC. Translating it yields CSHRGAQETQYF.

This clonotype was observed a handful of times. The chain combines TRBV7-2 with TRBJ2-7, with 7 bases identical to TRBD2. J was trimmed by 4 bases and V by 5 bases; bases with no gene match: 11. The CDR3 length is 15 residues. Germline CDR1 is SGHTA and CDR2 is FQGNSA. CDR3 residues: CASSQGLAESYEQYV. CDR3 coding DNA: TGTGCCAGCAGCCAAGGCCTAGCGGAAAGTTACGAGCAGTACGTC.

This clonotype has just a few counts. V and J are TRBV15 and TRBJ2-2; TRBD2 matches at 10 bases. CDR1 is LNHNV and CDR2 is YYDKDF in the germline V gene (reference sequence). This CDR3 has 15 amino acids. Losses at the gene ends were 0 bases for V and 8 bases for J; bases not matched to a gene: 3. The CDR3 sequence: CATSRELAGYGELFF. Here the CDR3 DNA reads TGTGCCACCAGCAGAGAACTAGCGGGATATGGGGAGCTGTTTTTT.

CDR3 DNA sequence: TGTGCCAGCAGCCTCAGCCCCCTAGCGGGTATCCAAGAGACCCAGTACTTC. Translated, it gives CASSLSPLAGIQETQYF. The chain employs TRBV7-8 and TRBJ2-5, with TRBD2 matching 8 bases. This CDR3 spans 17 amino acids. Per germline, CDR1 SGHVS and CDR2 FQNEAQ. The V segment lost 5 bases and the J segment 1 base; nucleotides outside the gene matches: 12.

CDR3 region: CASSQDPGAPYEQYF. The CDR3 coding sequence is TGTGCCAGCAGCCAAGACCCGGGAGCCCCATACGAGCAGTACTTC. This sequence joins TRBV4-2 and TRBJ2-7; D perhaps matches TRBD2 (6 bases). The germline V and J ends were trimmed by 0 bases and 4 bases, with 13 bases remaining between them. Germline V CDR1 and CDR2: LGHNA, YNFKEQ. The CDR3 runs to 15 residues.

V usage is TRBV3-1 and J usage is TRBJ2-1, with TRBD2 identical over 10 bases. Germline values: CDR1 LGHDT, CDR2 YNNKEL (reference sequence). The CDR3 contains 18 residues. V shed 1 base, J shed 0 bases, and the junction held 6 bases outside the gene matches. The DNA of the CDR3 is TGTGCCAGCAGCCAAGGCCCTAGGACTAGCGGCTCCTACAATGAGCAGTTCTTC. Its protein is CASSQGPRTSGSYNEQFF.

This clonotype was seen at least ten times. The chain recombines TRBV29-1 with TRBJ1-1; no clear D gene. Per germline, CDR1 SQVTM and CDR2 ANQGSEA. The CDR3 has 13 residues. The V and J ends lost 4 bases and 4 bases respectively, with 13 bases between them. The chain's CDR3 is CSVAKGAGTEAFF. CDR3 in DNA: TGCAGCGTTGCCAAGGGCGCTGGCACTGAAGCTTTCTTT.